This T cell receptor (beta chain) was observed in a study of blood T cell repertoires in COVID-19. Sequenced by immunoSEQ multiplex PCR; TCRdb stores in-frame clones only, minus some. The top ten clones hold under 2% of a sample with approximately 200,000 clones, under 85% of them seen once. Trimming cost V 6 bases and J 2 bases; bases outside gene matches: 13. Germline V gene lookup returns CDR1 SGHVS and CDR2 FNYEAQ. The CDR3 length is 16 residues. Sequencing input: PBMCs or T cells enriched from blood (not recorded which). The V call is TRBV7-6, the J call TRBJ2-7; 7 bases align to TRBD1. The clonotype was recovered from a man aged 60 to 69 who had recovered from COVID-19. CDR3 loop: CASSPDSGQATYEQYF. Here the CDR3 DNA reads TGTGCCAGCAGTCCAGATTCCGGACAGGCAACCTACGAGCAGTACTTC. The full variable domain, completed using reference TRBV7-6 and TRBJ2-7, is GAGVSQSPRYKVTKRGQDVALRCDPISGHVSLYWYRQALGQGPEFLTYFNYEAQQDKSGLPNDRFSAERPEGSISTLTIQRTEQRDSAMYRCASSPDSGQATYEQYFGPGTRLTVT.